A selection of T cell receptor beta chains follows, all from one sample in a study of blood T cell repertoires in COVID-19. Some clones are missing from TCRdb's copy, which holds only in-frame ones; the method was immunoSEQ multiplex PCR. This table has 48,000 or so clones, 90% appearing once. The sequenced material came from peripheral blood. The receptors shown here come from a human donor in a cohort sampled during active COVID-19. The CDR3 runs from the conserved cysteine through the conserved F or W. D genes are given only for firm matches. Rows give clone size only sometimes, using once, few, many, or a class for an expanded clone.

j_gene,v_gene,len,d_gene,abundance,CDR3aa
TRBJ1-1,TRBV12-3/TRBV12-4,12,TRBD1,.,CASSRHRGSPFF
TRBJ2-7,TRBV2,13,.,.,CASMAQRRYEQYF
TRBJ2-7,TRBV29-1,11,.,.,CSVTDSYEQYF
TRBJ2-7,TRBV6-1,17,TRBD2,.,CASSVAAGGPLPYEQYF
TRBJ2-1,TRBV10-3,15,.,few,CAISESGGSYNEQFF
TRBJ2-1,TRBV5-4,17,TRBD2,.,CASSNPFQAGPYNEQFF
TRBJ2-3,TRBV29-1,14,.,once,CSVISEGLTDTQYF
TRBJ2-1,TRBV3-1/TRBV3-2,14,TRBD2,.,CASSPGTSLNEQFF
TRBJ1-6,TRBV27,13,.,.,CASRGGGASPLHF
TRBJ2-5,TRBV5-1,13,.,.,CASSKDTKETQYF
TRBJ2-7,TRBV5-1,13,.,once,CASSLDRLSEQYF
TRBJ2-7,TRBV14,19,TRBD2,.,CASSQDHSGLAGESYEQYF
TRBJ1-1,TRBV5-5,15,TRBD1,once,CASSWGRGLNTEAFF
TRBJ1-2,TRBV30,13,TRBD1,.,CAWRTGGRYGYTF
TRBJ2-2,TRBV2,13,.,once,CASTGVSPGELFF
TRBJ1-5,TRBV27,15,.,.,CASSLVGDTNQPQHF
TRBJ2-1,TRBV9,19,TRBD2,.,CASSVELGTSGLSYNEQFF
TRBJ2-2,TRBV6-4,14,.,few,CASSKVAGTGELFF
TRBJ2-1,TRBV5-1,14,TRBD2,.,CASSPSGSRNEQFF
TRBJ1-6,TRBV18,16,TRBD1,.,CASSPKSGGLDSPLHF
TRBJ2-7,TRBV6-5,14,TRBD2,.,CASSRGSGGTKQYF
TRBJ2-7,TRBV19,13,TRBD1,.,CASSTGQGYEQYF
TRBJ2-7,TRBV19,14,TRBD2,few,CASSIGRKVNEQYF
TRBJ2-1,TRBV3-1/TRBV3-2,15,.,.,CASSPLGGSSVEQFF
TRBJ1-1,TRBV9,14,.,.,CASSVGVGNTEAFF
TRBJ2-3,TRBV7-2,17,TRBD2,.,CASRSDSGGRVRDTQYF
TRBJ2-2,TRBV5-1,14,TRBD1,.,CASKGQPNTGELFF
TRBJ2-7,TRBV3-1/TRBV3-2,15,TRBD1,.,CASSLTGADSYEQYF
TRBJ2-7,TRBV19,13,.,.,CASSTGRRDEQYF
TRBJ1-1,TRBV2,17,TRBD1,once,CASSNSGTGGVGGEAFF
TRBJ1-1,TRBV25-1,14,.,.,CASSESGRVTQAFF
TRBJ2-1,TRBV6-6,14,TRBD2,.,CASSYGRAYNEQFF
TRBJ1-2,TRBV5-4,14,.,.,CASSRDTPSYGYTF
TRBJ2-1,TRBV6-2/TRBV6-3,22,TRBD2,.,CASSLKALGLAGSLSSYNEQFF
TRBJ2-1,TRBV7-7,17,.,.,CASSRGGAGVEGNEQFF
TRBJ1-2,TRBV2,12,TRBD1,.,CASSATGLGYTF
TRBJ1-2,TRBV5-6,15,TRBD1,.,CASSLGTGGGGGYTF
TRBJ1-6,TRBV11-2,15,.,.,CASSLAPDSFTPLHF
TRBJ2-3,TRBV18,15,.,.,CASSFRGTSTDTQYF
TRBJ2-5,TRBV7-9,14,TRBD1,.,CASSKGQGGETQYF
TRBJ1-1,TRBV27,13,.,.,CASSTRPDTEAFF
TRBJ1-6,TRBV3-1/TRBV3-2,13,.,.,CASTGVRNSPLHF
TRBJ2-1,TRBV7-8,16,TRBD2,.,CASSLVRLAGDNEQFF
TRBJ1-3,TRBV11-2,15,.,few,CASSSIRGTGNTIYF
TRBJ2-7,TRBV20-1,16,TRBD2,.,CSASKTSGSPSYEQYF
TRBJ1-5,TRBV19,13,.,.,CASSSQSNQPQHF
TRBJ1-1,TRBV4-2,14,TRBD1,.,CASSPGTANTEAFF
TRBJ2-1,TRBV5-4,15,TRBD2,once,CASSLAGGAYNEQFF
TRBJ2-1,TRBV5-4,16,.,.,CASSLVAGKSTAQQFF
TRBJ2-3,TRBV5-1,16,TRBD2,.,CASSLGRLAGADTQYF